This T cell receptor (beta chain) derives from a study of response to subunit inactivated influenza vaccine. This CDR3 has 16 residues. Trimming removed 7 bases from V and 0 bases from J, with 18 bases in between. CDR1 and CDR2 from the germline V gene are MNHNS and SASEGT. Each CDR3 protein gets one entry after TCRdb re-called the RT-PCR reads with MiXCR. The repertoire holds 600,000 to 850,000 distinct CDR3 sequences, around 15% seen once, with 7.6% in the top ten. The sample holds a few counts of this clonotype. The chain links TRBV6-1 to TRBJ1-1; possible D gene TRBD1, 6 bases. The starting material was PBMCs from blood, obtained less than 15 days before vaccination. The sequence was collected from a man aged 45-65 years who received an inactivated influenza vaccine. CDR3 sequence reads: CASTSSRGGVNTEAFF. For the CDR3, the DNA is TGTGCCAGCACCTCTTCACGGGGGGGCGTGAACACTGAAGCTTTCTTT.